This TCR beta chain was observed in a study of graft-versus-host responses after intestinal transplantation. For the study at large: Every transplant recipient was induced with anti-thymocyte globulin, then maintained on tacrolimus and steroids for two to three years.

About this clone itself: Its antigen is still unknown.

Study observations and caveats: GvH clones turned up in recipient marrow; some had shown up first in ileum or blood. High graft-versus-host to host-versus-graft T cell clonal ratios marked allografts of patients with graft-donor macrochimerism.

Measured with immunoSEQ multiplex PCR; TCRdb has only the in-frame clones, and not every one. The sample lists around 120,000 clones, just over 90% occurring once. Germline CDR1 and CDR2: SGHTA and FQGNSA. Germline trimming cut 4 bases from V and 2 bases from J; bases unmatched to any gene: 4. The CDR3 totals 14 residues. The source was unstimulated CD4+ T cells sorted from spleen or lymph node cells, collected before intestinal transplant. The clonotype originates from a human donor who received an intestinal transplant. This chain uses TRBV7-2 with TRBJ1-2, with TRBD1 identical over 7 bases. For the CDR3, the DNA is TGTGCCAGCAGCTCCAGACAGGGCAACTATGGCTACACCTTC. Amino acid sequence: CASSSRQGNYGYTF.